The 2 T cell receptor beta chains below were found in one sample sequenced in a study of T cell clonotyping in hematopoietic cell transplantation. The table came from immunoSEQ multiplex PCR; TCRdb's copy has only in-frame clones and leaves some out. The sample carries fewer than 40,000 clones, 80% to 90% recorded once. Sequenced material: peripheral blood mononuclear cells. These receptors came from a woman in her thirties or forties in good health. Some clones in this sample may be carry-over from other donors' samples.

As regards this clone: A junction boundary mismatches the germline segment, possibly from a read error. The rearrangement joins TRBV7-2 to TRBJ2-1; 10 bases match TRBD1. The CDR3 totals 10 residues. The germline V gene has CDR1 SGHTA and CDR2 FQGNSA. Written as DNA, the CDR3 is TGCGGGACAGGGGACAATGAGCAGTTCTTC. It specifies CGTGDNEQFF.

The V call is TRBV5-1, the J call TRBJ2-1; D perhaps matches TRBD2 (5 bases). CDR1 and CDR2 from the germline V gene are SGHRS and YFSETQ. Trimming removed 0 bases from V and 5 bases from J, with 9 bases in between. The CDR3 length is 14 residues. The CDR3: CASSLEVGDNEQFF. CDR3 bases: TGCGCCAGCAGCTTGGAAGTCGGGGACAATGAGCAGTTCTTC.